Listed below are T cell receptor beta chains from one sample, sequenced in a study of blood T cell repertoires in COVID-19. Here immunoSEQ multiplex PCR was the method, and the copy in TCRdb shows in-frame clones only, minus some. Of approximately 400,000 clones listed, approximately 87% are singletons. The sequencing sample was made of PBMCs or T cells enriched from blood (not recorded which). The receptors were sampled from a man aged 25-45 years who had recovered from COVID-19. Both conserved end residues are part of each CDR3. The D gene is left open where the match is weak. A clone size is listed for some rows: how often the clone was seen (once, few, many), or a class if it is expanded.

d_gene	v_gene	abundance	j_gene	CDR3nt	CDR3aa
.	TRBV9	.	TRBJ1-6	TGTGCCAGCAGCCAGACCGGGACAAGTAATTCACCCCTCCACTTT	CASSQTGTSNSPLHF
.	TRBV13	.	TRBJ2-7	TGTGCCAGCAGCGCGCAGGGGATGGGTTCCTACGAGCAGTACTTC	CASSAQGMGSYEQYF
.	TRBV18	few	TRBJ1-1	TGTGCCAGCTCACCAGGGACAACCTACACTGAAGCTTTCTTT	CASSPGTTYTEAFF
.	TRBV11-3	.	TRBJ2-7	TGTGCCAGCAGCTTAGATGAGCGGGAGCAGTACTTC	CASSLDEREQYF
TRBD1	TRBV5-4	.	TRBJ1-1	TGTGCCAGCAGCACAGGGGGTGAGACTGAAGCTTTCTTT	CASSTGGETEAFF
.	TRBV29-1	.	TRBJ1-2	TGCAGCGTGCCCCGGGACACGGAGAACTATGGCTACACCTTC	CSVPRDTENYGYTF
TRBD1	TRBV9	many	TRBJ1-2	TGTGCCAGCAGCGTAGGGACAGGGGGCGGCTACACCTTC	CASSVGTGGGYTF
.	TRBV12-3/TRBV12-4	.	TRBJ2-1	TGTGCCAGCAGTCATTCCCCGGGGAATGAGCAGTTCTTC	CASSHSPGNEQFF
.	TRBV5-4	.	TRBJ2-3	TGTGCCAGCAGCTTGCCCCCAGCAGGGAGCACAGATACGCAGTATTTT	CASSLPPAGSTDTQYF
TRBD1	TRBV5-1	.	TRBJ1-2	TGCGCCAGCAGCTTGGCATCGGGACAGTTATACTATGGCTACACCTTC	CASSLASGQLYYGYTF
.	TRBV27	.	TRBJ1-1	TGTGCCAGCGGGCGGCAGGGTGTATCTGAAGCTTTCTTT	CASGRQGVSEAFF
TRBD1	TRBV2	.	TRBJ1-2	TGTGCCAGCAGTGACGGGACAGGGTATGGCTACACCTTC	CASSDGTGYGYTF
.	TRBV3-1/TRBV3-2	.	TRBJ2-7	TGTGCCAGCAGCCAAGCCTTCTCCTACGAGCAGTACTTC	CASSQAFSYEQYF
.	TRBV6-5	.	TRBJ2-7	TGTGCCAGCACAGGCAGGGTAGCCGAGCAGTACTTC	CASTGRVAEQYF
.	TRBV4-1	.	TRBJ1-5	TGCGCCAGCAGTCCCCTCTACGGGGGGCCCGTCAATCAGCCCCAGCATTTT	CASSPLYGGPVNQPQHF
TRBD1	TRBV4-2	.	TRBJ2-5	TGTGCCAGCAGCCTCGGACAGGGAAGGGAGACCCAGTACTTC	CASSLGQGRETQYF
.	TRBV5-1	.	TRBJ1-3	TGCGCCAGCAGCTTGGGAGCGAACTCTGGAAACACCATATATTTT	CASSLGANSGNTIYF
.	TRBV3-1/TRBV3-2	.	TRBJ2-2	TGTGCCAGCAGCCCCCAGGTCGTACGCACCGGGGAGCTGTTTTTT	CASSPQVVRTGELFF
.	TRBV5-4	once	TRBJ2-3	TGTGCCAGCAGCTTGGCCGGGAAAAACACAGATACGCAGTATTTT	CASSLAGKNTDTQYF
.	TRBV29-1	.	TRBJ1-1	TGCAGCGCCCTCAGGGGCATGAACACTGAAGCTTTCTTT	CSALRGMNTEAFF
.	TRBV9	.	TRBJ1-2	TGTGCCAGCAGCGTTCGTGAGACCCTGCGGAATGGCTACACCTTC	CASSVRETLRNGYTF
TRBD1	TRBV30	once	TRBJ1-5	TGTGCCTGGAGCCTCCGGGACAGGGGGAATCAGCCCCAGCATTTT	CAWSLRDRGNQPQHF
.	TRBV18	.	TRBJ1-1	TGTGCCAGCTCCGAACAGGGATGGAACACTGAAGCTTTCTTT	CASSEQGWNTEAFF
TRBD1	TRBV6-5	.	TRBJ2-7	TGTGCCAGCAGTTACGGGACAGGGGGCCACTACGAGCAGTACTTC	CASSYGTGGHYEQYF
TRBD1	TRBV29-1	.	TRBJ1-4	TGCAGCGCCACGACAGGGGGCGATTTAAAACTGTTTTTT	CSATTGGDLKLFF
TRBD1	TRBV2	.	TRBJ2-3	TGTGCCAGCAGTGAAGTGCCGGGACAGGGTCCCTCAGATACGCAGTATTTT	CASSEVPGQGPSDTQYF
TRBD1	TRBV19	.	TRBJ1-2	TGTGCCAGTAGTATAGGACAGGGCTATGGCTACACCTTC	CASSIGQGYGYTF
.	TRBV10-1	.	TRBJ1-1	TGCGCCAGCAGTGCGTTAGCGAACACTGAAGCTTTCTTT	CASSALANTEAFF
.	TRBV5-1	.	TRBJ1-4	TGCGCCAGCAGCTTAGACGGGGGAGAGGAAAAACTGTTTTTT	CASSLDGGEEKLFF
.	TRBV30	.	TRBJ2-2	TGTGCCTGGAGGGACAGCGTGGCCACCGGGGAGCTGTTTTTT	CAWRDSVATGELFF
TRBD1	TRBV9	once	TRBJ2-3	TGTGCCAGCAGCGGACAGGGGGCAGATACGCAGTATTTT	CASSGQGADTQYF
TRBD1	TRBV9	.	TRBJ2-3	TGTGCCAGCAGCTTTAGAGGGACAGCGAACGTACCCTTTGATACGCAGTATTTT	CASSFRGTANVPFDTQYF
.	TRBV6-2/TRBV6-3	few	TRBJ1-5	TGTGCCAGCAGTTTCGACAGCAGCAATCAGCCCCAGCATTTT	CASSFDSSNQPQHF
.	TRBV3-1/TRBV3-2	.	TRBJ1-2	TGTGCCAGCAGCCAAGATCAGCGGGGCTACACCTTC	CASSQDQRGYTF
.	TRBV5-1	once	TRBJ2-3	TGCGCCAGCAGCTTGGCGGCTAGCTTTGTCGCAGATACGCAGTATTTT	CASSLAASFVADTQYF
.	TRBV20-1	.	TRBJ1-2	TGCAGTGCTAGTGCAGGACTGACGTATGGCTACACCTTC	CSASAGLTYGYTF
.	TRBV5-5	.	TRBJ2-5	TGTGCCAGCAGCTTGTCCGGGATCCAAGAGACCCAGTACTTC	CASSLSGIQETQYF
TRBD1	TRBV19	.	TRBJ2-3	TGTGCCAGTAGGCCACAGGGGCATCTCACAGATACGCAGTATTTT	CASRPQGHLTDTQYF
.	TRBV5-1	once	TRBJ2-5	TGCGCCAGCAGCTTGTCCGGAGCTGAAGAGACCCAGTACTTC	CASSLSGAEETQYF
.	TRBV6-5	.	TRBJ1-1	TGTGCCAGCATTCTCGCCGGGAGCTGGTTAACTGAAGCTTTCTTT	CASILAGSWLTEAFF
.	TRBV27	.	TRBJ1-2	TGTGCCAGCAGTTTCTCAGGGGAGTATGGCTACACCTTC	CASSFSGEYGYTF
.	TRBV10-3	.	TRBJ2-2	TGTGCCATCAGCCGGGTGGGCACCGGGGAGCTGTTTTTT	CAISRVGTGELFF
.	TRBV7-3	once	TRBJ2-6	TGTGCCAGCAGCTTAAGTCGGGACTCTGGGGCCAACGTCCTGACTTTC	CASSLSRDSGANVLTF
.	TRBV4-1	.	TRBJ2-3	TGCGCCAGCAGCCAGGGCCACGGCGACACAGATACGCAGTATTTT	CASSQGHGDTDTQYF
.	TRBV6-5	.	TRBJ1-5	TGTGCCAGCAGTCTACGGGGGAATCAGCCCCAGCATTTT	CASSLRGNQPQHF
.	TRBV5-1	.	TRBJ1-1	TGCGCCAGCAGCTTGGAGTTAAGGCGGCCGGGGAGTGAAGCTTTCTTT	CASSLELRRPGSEAFF
.	TRBV18	.	TRBJ2-1	TGTGCCAGCTCACCCCCCAACAATGAGCAGTTCTTC	CASSPPNNEQFF
.	TRBV19	.	TRBJ1-3	TGTGCCAGTAGTCTGAAGTTATGGACAGTACACTCTGGAAACACCATATATTTT	CASSLKLWTVHSGNTIYF
.	TRBV6-2/TRBV6-3	.	TRBJ2-5	TGTGCCAGCAGTTACGCAGGGTGGGCGACCCAGTACTTC	CASSYAGWATQYF
.	TRBV6-5	.	TRBJ1-1	TGTGCCAGCATGGCGGGCAAGAACACTGAAGCTTTCTTT	CASMAGKNTEAFF
.	TRBV12-5	.	TRBJ2-1	TGTGCTAGTGGTTTGGCGGACAGCTACAATGAGCAGTTCTTC	CASGLADSYNEQFF
.	TRBV30	.	TRBJ1-2	TGTGCCTGGACGTCGGGAAACTATGGCTACACCTTC	CAWTSGNYGYTF
TRBD1	TRBV5-1	.	TRBJ1-4	TGCGCCAGCAGCCTAGGACAGGGGGGTGAAAAACTGTTTTTT	CASSLGQGGEKLFF